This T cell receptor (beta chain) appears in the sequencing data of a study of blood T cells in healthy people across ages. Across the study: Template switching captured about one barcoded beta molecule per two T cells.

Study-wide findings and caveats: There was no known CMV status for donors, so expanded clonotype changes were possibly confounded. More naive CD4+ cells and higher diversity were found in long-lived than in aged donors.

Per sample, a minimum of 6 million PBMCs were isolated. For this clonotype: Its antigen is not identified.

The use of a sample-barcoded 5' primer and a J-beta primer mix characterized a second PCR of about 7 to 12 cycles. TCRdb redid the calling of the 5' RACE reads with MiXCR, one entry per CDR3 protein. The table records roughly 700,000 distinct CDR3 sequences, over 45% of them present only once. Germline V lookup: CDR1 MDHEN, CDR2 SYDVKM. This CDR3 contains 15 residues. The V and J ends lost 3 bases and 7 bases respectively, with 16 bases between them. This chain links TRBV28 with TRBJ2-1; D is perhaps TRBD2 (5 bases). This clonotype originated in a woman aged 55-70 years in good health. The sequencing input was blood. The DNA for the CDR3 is TGTGCCAGCAGTTTCCGAAGAAAATCGGGGAATGAGCAGTTCTTC. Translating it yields CASSFRRKSGNEQFF. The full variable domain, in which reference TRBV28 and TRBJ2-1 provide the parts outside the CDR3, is DVKVTQSSRYLVKRTGEKVFLECVQDMDHENMFWYRQDPGLGLRLIYFSYDVKMKEKGDIPEGYSVSREKKERFSLILESASTNQTSMYLCASSFRRKSGNEQFFGPGTRLTVL.